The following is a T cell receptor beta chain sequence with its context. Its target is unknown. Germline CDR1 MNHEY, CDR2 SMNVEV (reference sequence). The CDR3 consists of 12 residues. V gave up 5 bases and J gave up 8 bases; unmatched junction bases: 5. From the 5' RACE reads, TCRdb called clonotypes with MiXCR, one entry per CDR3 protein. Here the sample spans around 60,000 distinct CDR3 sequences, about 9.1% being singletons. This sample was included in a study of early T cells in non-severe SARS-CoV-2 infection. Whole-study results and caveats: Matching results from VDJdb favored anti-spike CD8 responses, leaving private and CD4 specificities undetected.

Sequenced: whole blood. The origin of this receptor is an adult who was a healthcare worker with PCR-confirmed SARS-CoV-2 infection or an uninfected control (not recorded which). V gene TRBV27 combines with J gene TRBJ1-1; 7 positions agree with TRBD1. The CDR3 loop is CASSVRDREAFF. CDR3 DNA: TGTGCCAGCAGTGTCCGGGACAGAGAAGCTTTCTTT.